In its sample, the clone carrying this TCR beta chain was seen a few times. The sample comes from a study of tumor-infiltrating lymphocytes in primary liver carcinoma. The authors made TCR beta cDNA from 450 to 600 ng total RNA with a constant-region primer. Slightly modified ARM-PCR, run as three nested multiplex PCR rounds, produced the TCR beta libraries. The first two PCR rounds used TRBV1-TRBV30 forward primers with a C-beta reverse primer, roughly 11 cycles each. TCRdb called the multiplex PCR reads again in MiXCR, with one record for every CDR3 protein. This sample carries over 100,000 distinct CDR3 sequences, roughly 75% of them seen once, and the ten largest clones take 7.5% to 10%. This CDR3 spans 14 amino acids. Trimming took 3 bases from V and 5 from J; bases not matched to a gene: 7. The germline V gene has CDR1 DFQATT and CDR2 SNEGSKA (reference sequence). Co-extraction of RNA and DNA was performed on 20-30 mg of unsorted bulk tissue. Surgeons treated the primary liver carcinoma of the patients by surgical resection.

Sample: tumor-adjacent normal liver tissue. V gene TRBV20-1 combines with J gene TRBJ1-1, with 9 bases matching TRBD1. This sequence originates from a woman aged 60-75 years with primary liver carcinoma and hepatitis B virus infection. The CDR3 sequence: CSASPGQGRTEAFF. The CDR3 DNA reads TGCAGTGCTAGTCCTGGACAGGGGCGGACTGAAGCTTTCTTT.